Presented here are 25 T cell receptor beta chains from one specimen sequenced in a study of Ad26.COV2.S vaccination and SARS-CoV-2 variants. Assay used: immunoSEQ multiplex PCR; TCRdb lists only in-frame clones, some missing. Counted here are around 140,000 clones, roughly 88% occurring once; the ten biggest clones make up about 5%. The sample in question was peripheral blood, obtained after recovery from COVID-19. Receptor source: a human donor who had recovered from COVID-19.

Here the CDR3 DNA reads TGTGCCAGCAGAGGACAGGGGAACACCGGGGAGCTGTTTTTT. As protein: CASRGQGNTGELFF. V gene TRBV2 combines with J gene TRBJ2-2; 8 bases are a match to TRBD1. The CDR3 extends over 14 amino acids. Germline CDR1 is SNHLY and CDR2 is FYNNEI. The trim removed 6 bases at V and 1 base at J, leaving 1 base unmatched.

The chain employs TRBV5-1 and TRBJ1-1; D not resolved. Germline CDR1 is SGHRS and CDR2 is YFSETQ. This CDR3 spans 14 amino acids. V was shortened by 0 bases and J by 5 bases, with 11 bases between the two germline ends. The CDR3 loop is CASSLEAPFTEAFF. The CDR3 DNA is TGCGCCAGCAGCTTGGAGGCACCTTTTACTGAAGCTTTCTTT. Using reference TRBV5-1 and TRBJ1-1 for the parts outside the CDR3, the full variable domain is KAGVTQTPRYLIKTRGQQVTLSCSPISGHRSVSWYQQTPGQGLQFLFEYFSETQRNKGNFPGRFSGRQFSNSRSEMNVSTLELGDSALYLCASSLEAPFTEAFFGQGTRLTVV.

This clone came up once. The gene calls are TRBV10-2 and TRBJ1-5, with a possible D match to TRBD1 (6 bases). The V end was cut by 3 bases, the J end by 7 bases, with 13 bases between. CDR1 WSHSY and CDR2 SAAADI come from the germline V gene. This CDR3 is 14 amino acids long. CDR3 in DNA: TGCGCCAGCAGTGACCCCTCAGGGGACCAGCCCCAGCATTTT. Protein: CASSDPSGDQPQHF.

This clone was seen only a few times. The V call is TRBV6-5, the J call TRBJ2-2, with D hard to call. Germline CDR1 is MNHEY and CDR2 is SVGAGI. Trimming took 6 bases from V and 5 from J, leaving 13 bases between them. CDR3 length equals 14 residues. The CDR3 DNA follows: TGTGCCAGCAGCCATGAGGTGCAGACCGGGGAGCTGTTTTTT. Translated, it gives CASSHEVQTGELFF.

This clone was counted between two and nine times. The CDR3 here is CASSSPGVSYEQYF. The DNA for the CDR3 is TGTGCCAGTAGTAGTCCCGGAGTCTCCTACGAGCAGTACTTC. The chain joins TRBV19 to TRBJ2-7; D not certain. The germline V gene has CDR1 LNHDA and CDR2 SQIVND (reference sequence). This CDR3 region has 14 residues. V gave up 4 bases and J gave up 0 bases, with 10 bases separating them.

Concerning this clone: The CDR3 does not close with the conserved phenylalanine or tryptophan, likely indicating a read error. The limits of the CDR3 on the DNA are not certain, so only TCRdb's listed CDR3 is given. This chain links TRBV3-1 (or the pseudogene TRBV3-2) with TRBJ1-1. CDR1 LGHDT and CDR2 YNNKEL come from the germline V gene (reference sequence). The CDR3 extends over 8 residues, inclusive of both ends. The CDR3 region is CARPEYSV.

This rearrangement joins TRBV7-2 to TRBJ2-5; 9 bases fit TRBD1. Trimming cost V 3 bases and J 2 bases; bases outside gene matches: 1. Germline V gene lookup returns CDR1 SGHTA and CDR2 FQGNSA. CDR3 length: 14 amino acids. CDR3 residues: CASSFGQGQETQYF. The CDR3 bases are TGTGCCAGCAGCTTCGGACAGGGGCAAGAGACCCAGTACTTC.

This chain connects TRBV5-4 to TRBJ2-3, with unresolved D. The CDR3 has 16 amino acids. The germline V and J ends were trimmed by 0 bases and 2 bases, with 13 bases remaining between them. Germline lookup yields CDR1 SGHNT and CDR2 YYREEE (reference sequence). The CDR3 nucleotides are TGTGCCAGCAGCTTGGGTCTAGGTAGATTCACAGATACGCAGTATTTT. It specifies CASSLGLGRFTDTQYF.

The chain couples TRBV5-4 to TRBJ2-5, with D tentatively TRBD1 (6 bases). The CDR3 runs 16 residues. The germline V and J ends were trimmed by 5 bases and 2 bases, with 19 bases remaining between them. The V gene's germline CDR1 is SGHNT and CDR2 YYREEE (reference sequence). The CDR3 loop is CASRGRGRNSQETQYF. For the CDR3, the DNA is TGTGCCAGCAGGGGCAGGGGCAGGAACTCACAAGAGACCCAGTACTTC.

The chain combines TRBV25-1 with TRBJ1-6, with D possibly being TRBD1 (6 bases). Germline values: CDR1 MGHDK, CDR2 SYGVNS. The CDR3 is 14 residues long. V lost 8 bases and J 9 bases, leaving 17 bases between the germline ends. The DNA of the CDR3 is TGTGCCAGCGTTGACAGGTTCGCGGGTTCACCCCTCCACTTT. This sequence encodes CASVDRFAGSPLHF. Using reference TRBV25-1 and TRBJ1-6 for the parts outside the CDR3, the full variable domain is EADIYQTPRYLVIGTGKKITLECSQTMGHDKMYWYQQDPGMELHLIHYSYGVNSTEKGDLSSESTVSRIRTEHFPLTLESARPSHTSQYLCASVDRFAGSPLHFGNGTRLTVT.

The chain carries TRBV4-3 and TRBJ2-7; 8 bases map to TRBD2. V shed 0 bases and J 3 bases; nucleotides not matched to a gene: 10. Germline lookup yields CDR1 LGHNA and CDR2 YSLEER. The CDR3 loop spans 17 amino acids. This CDR3 reads CASSQDYGGAFIYEQYF. CDR3 nucleotides: TGCGCCAGCAGCCAAGATTACGGGGGGGCTTTCATCTACGAGCAGTACTTC.

The rearrangement joins TRBV9 to TRBJ2-5, with TRBD2 as a possible D gene (6 bases). The CDR3 length is 14 residues. CDR1 SGDLS and CDR2 YYNGEE come from the germline V gene. Between the trimmed V and J ends, which lost 4 bases and 3 bases, there was a span of 13 bases. CDR3: CASSPTGGKETQYF. The CDR3 DNA reads as TGTGCCAGCAGCCCAACTGGCGGGAAAGAGACCCAGTACTTC.

This clone was seen a few times. The rearrangement links TRBV27 to TRBJ2-3; D is unresolved. V was pared by 6 bases and J by 0 bases, with 13 bases between. Germline assignment: CDR1 MNHEY and CDR2 SMNVEV (reference sequence). The CDR3 extends over 15 amino acids. CDR3 sequence reads: CASRLGRFSTDTQYF. In DNA form, the CDR3 reads TGTGCCAGCAGGCTTGGACGATTCAGCACAGATACGCAGTATTTT.

The chain carries TRBV24-1 and TRBJ2-5; 10 bases fit TRBD1. J gave up 5 bases and V 3 bases, and 8 bases lay outside the gene matches. The CDR3 extends over 16 amino acids. CDR1 and CDR2 from the germline V gene are KGHDR and SFDVKD. CDR3 protein: CATSDLGTGAVETQYF. For the CDR3, the DNA is TGTGCCACCAGTGATCTTGGGACAGGGGCTGTGGAGACCCAGTACTTC.

On this clone: The junction differs from germline at one of its ends, possibly a read error. This rearrangement joins TRBV28 to TRBJ1-6, with unresolved D. The germline V gene has CDR1 MDHEN and CDR2 SYDVKM. The CDR3 totals 14 residues. The CDR3 nucleotides read TGTGCCAGCAGTTTTGAACTCTCTTCGCCCGGGCAGGACTTT. Protein product: CASSFELSSPGQDF.

A single count supports this clone. This chain links TRBV19 with TRBJ1-1; D gene unclear. The germline CDR1 and CDR2 sequences are LNHDA and SQIVND (reference sequence). Trimming took off 1 base at V and 6 bases at J, with 9 bases between the two ends. This CDR3 comprises 13 residues. CDR3 region: CASSIGSNPEAFF. CDR3 DNA: TGTGCCAGTAGTATAGGTTCCAACCCTGAAGCTTTCTTT.

This clone came up a few times. The rearrangement joins TRBV3-1 (or the pseudogene TRBV3-2) to TRBJ1-1; D unresolved. There are 13 residues in the CDR3. Germline CDR1 and CDR2: LGHDT and YNNKEL (reference sequence). The V end lost 6 bases, the J end lost 4 bases, and 12 bases lay between the germline ends. Here the CDR3 reads CASSPEYSTEAFF. The CDR3, as DNA: TGTGCCAGCAGTCCTGAGTATTCCACTGAAGCTTTCTTT.

V gene TRBV4-3 combines with J gene TRBJ2-1, with 10 bases fitting TRBD1. Germline lookup yields CDR1 LGHNA and CDR2 YSLEER. The CDR3 length is 15 residues. Losses at the gene ends were 5 bases for V and 7 bases for J; bases not matched to a gene: 8. For the CDR3, the DNA is TGCGCCAGCAGCACCGGACAGGGGGTCTGGAATGAGCAGTTCTTC. Residues: CASSTGQGVWNEQFF.

The rearrangement joins TRBV7-2 to TRBJ2-1; 12 nucleotides line up with TRBD2. Germline CDR1 is SGHTA and CDR2 is FQGNSA. This CDR3 has 19 amino acids. Unmatched junction bases numbered 14, after V lost 4 bases and J lost 4 bases. The CDR3 bases are TGTGCCAGCAGCTCACGTCCCGCTAGCGGGGGGGTATATTACAATGAGCAGTTCTTC. Its protein product is CASSSRPASGGVYYNEQFF.

This rearrangement joins TRBV6-2 or TRBV6-3 to TRBJ2-5; 9 positions match TRBD2. J gave up 9 bases and V 5 bases, and 19 bases lay outside the gene matches. The CDR3 is 17 residues long. The V gene's germline CDR1 is MNHEY and CDR2 SVGEGT. This CDR3 is CASSPHLGLAGHQSQYF. For the CDR3, the DNA is TGTGCCAGCAGTCCGCACCTTGGGCTAGCGGGGCATCAGTCCCAGTACTTC.

The chain is built from TRBV19 and TRBJ2-2; possibly TRBD1 for D (6 bases). Trimming removed 2 bases from V and 4 bases from J, with 11 bases in between. Germline assignment: CDR1 LNHDA and CDR2 SQIVND (reference sequence). The CDR3 length is 15 residues. In DNA, the CDR3 is TGTGCCAGTAGTATACCCGGCAGGGGCACCGGGGAGCTGTTTTTT. It encodes CASSIPGRGTGELFF.

CDR3: CASKGLENTIYF. CDR3 in DNA: TGTGCCAGCAAGGGACTTGAAAACACCATATATTTT. The gene calls are TRBV13 and TRBJ1-3; D possibly corresponds to TRBD1 (5 bases). Trimming took 7 bases from V and 6 from J, leaving 10 bases between them. CDR1 is PRHDT and CDR2 is FYEKMQ in the germline V gene (reference sequence). The CDR3 is made up of 12 amino acids.

This clone was observed a handful of times. This chain links TRBV6-5 with TRBJ1-1, with 10 bases that match TRBD1. CDR1 and CDR2 from the germline V gene are MNHEY and SVGAGI. J gave up 4 bases and V 0 bases, and 2 bases lay outside the gene matches. The CDR3 spans 15 residues. The CDR3 coding sequence is TGTGCCAGCAGTTACTCGACAGGGGGCGGCACTGAAGCTTTCTTT. Its translation: CASSYSTGGGTEAFF.

The chain is built from TRBV24-1 and TRBJ2-5, with D perhaps matching TRBD1 (6 bases). The V and J ends lost 4 bases and 1 base respectively, with 12 bases between them. The CDR3 length is 15 residues. Germline CDR1 is KGHDR and CDR2 is SFDVKD. CDR3 residues: CATSDPGTLQETQYF. CDR3 nucleotides: TGTGCCACCAGTGACCCTGGGACACTCCAAGAGACCCAGTACTTC.

The genes are TRBV2 and TRBJ2-7, with D unclear. CDR1 is SNHLY, CDR2 FYNNEI, per germline. The V end lost 7 bases, the J end lost 2 bases, and 12 bases lay between the germline ends. The CDR3 has 13 residues. The chain's CDR3 is CASMVGFPYEQYF. The CDR3 DNA is TGTGCCAGCATGGTAGGGTTCCCCTACGAGCAGTACTTC.